This T cell receptor beta chain was retrieved from a study of CD8+ T cells in alopecia areata listed by TCRdb under 2018. Notes on the research overall: To study T cell clonal expansion in alopecia areata, the researchers applied high-throughput TCRbeta sequencing to both the C3H/HeJ mouse model and human patients. Scalp clonality was compared across normal scalp (n=4), patchy alopecia areata scalp (n=8), and alopecia totalis/universalis scalp (n=8). TCRbeta CDR3 regions were amplified by immunoSEQ multiplex PCR using 35 Vbeta forward and 13 Jbeta reverse primers. RNA was obtained with the PAXgene miRNA kit for fixed scalp, the miRNeasy kit for PBMCs, and the RNeasy kit for mouse skin. Human TCRbeta sequencing covered scalp tissue and sorted CD4+ and CD8+ peripheral blood T cells from patchy and totalis/universalis alopecia areata patients and healthy controls.

Peripheral blood and lesional scalp punch biopsies were obtained from patients with alopecia areata. PBMCs were isolated by density centrifugation and stained for CD3, CD4 and CD8, after which CD4+ and CD8+ T cells were sorted on a FACSAria. Alopecia areata patients who were not treated were recruited through a multicenter biomarker study. Blood CD8+ T cells from about 5 biomarker-study patients were further sorted into NKG2D-low and NKG2D-high fractions. What the research found in general, with its limitations: Unlike mouse skin, which is dominated by gammadelta T cells, normal human skin has resident alphabeta T cells that are also sequenced, and this complicates analysis of the scalp TCR repertoire. Higher clonality and more expanded CD8+ clones were observed in lesional scalp than in normal scalp, particularly in alopecia totalis/universalis, a finding suggestive of antigenic drive. TCR sequences shared between patients were less clear than in mice, possibly partly because of HLA diversity in the patient population.

Comments on this clone: Its antigen target is currently unknown. Base qualities are not provided; no much larger clone lies one nucleotide away.

To prepare the library, the immunoSEQ multiplex PCR assay was applied. RNA was extracted from all samples and reverse transcribed into cDNA, which served as template for TCR sequencing. First-strand cDNA was synthesized with SuperScript III using a 2:1 mix of oligo-dT and random hexamers. A synthetic immune receptor repertoire was used to assess amplification bias, and residual bias was removed computationally. Per the authors' processing: Raw reads were preprocessed to remove errors, and CDR3 was defined according to IMGT conventions as the region from the conserved cysteine to phenylalanine. Clonality was computed as 1 minus the Shannon entropy, with the entropy normalized by log2 of the number of productive unique TCRs. Scalp TCRbeta sequences were cross-referenced with sorted blood CD4 and CD8 repertoires so that the CD4 or CD8 identity of scalp clones could be inferred. Here the immuneACCESS table is served through TCRdb, limited to in-frame sequences with V and J called. Missing clones are a known gap in these copies; in checked studies unresolved V genes cover under half, and the rest lacks a known reason. That table furnishes V, J and clone size, whereas the DNA furnished D and trimming. This sample comprises tens of thousands of clones, around two thirds of them detected only once. Jointly, the top ten make up approximately 19% of the sample.

The CDR3 has 14 amino acids, counting the end cysteine and phenylalanine. The CDR3 DNA has 42 bases and is translated from base 1. CDR1 and CDR2 are read off the germline V gene (reference sequence) as LNHNV and YYDKDF. After removal of 5 bases from V and 8 bases from J, the junction retains 6 bases not matched to a gene. The clonotype originates from a human donor with alopecia areata. Sequencing was done on a sample of NKG2D-high CD8+ T cells sorted from blood. The cell subset or site label corresponds to: sorted CD8+ NKG2D-high blood T cells. The V and J segments used are TRBV15 and TRBJ2-1, and 10 junctional nucleotides match TRBD1. In nucleotides, the sequence is TGTGCCACCAGCGGGGGACAGGGGTGGGATGAGCAGTTCTTC. This yields the protein CATSGGQGWDEQFF.